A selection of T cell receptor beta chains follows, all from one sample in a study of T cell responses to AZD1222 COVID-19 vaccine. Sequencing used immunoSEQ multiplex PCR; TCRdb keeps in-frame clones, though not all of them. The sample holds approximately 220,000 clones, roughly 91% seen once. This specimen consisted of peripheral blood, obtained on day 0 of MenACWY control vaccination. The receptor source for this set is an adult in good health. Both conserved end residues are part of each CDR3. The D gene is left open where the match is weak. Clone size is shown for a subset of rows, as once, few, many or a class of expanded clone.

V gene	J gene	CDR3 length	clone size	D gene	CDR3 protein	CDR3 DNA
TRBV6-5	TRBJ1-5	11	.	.	CASSTHQPQHF	TGTGCCAGCAGTACACATCAGCCCCAGCATTTT
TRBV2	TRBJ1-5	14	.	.	CASTPLGNNQPQHF	TGTGCCAGCACCCCACTCGGCAACAATCAGCCCCAGCATTTT
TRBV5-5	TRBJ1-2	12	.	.	CASSLETGGYTF	TGTGCCAGCAGCTTAGAGACAGGAGGCTACACCTTC
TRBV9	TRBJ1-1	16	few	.	CASSVGLGEDNTEAFF	TGTGCCAGCAGCGTAGGGTTAGGGGAGGACAACACTGAAGCTTTCTTT
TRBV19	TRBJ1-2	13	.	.	CASSIPGIYGYTF	TGTGCCAGTAGTATCCCAGGGATCTATGGCTACACCTTC
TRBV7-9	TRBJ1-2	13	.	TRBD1	CASSPGQGDGYTF	TGTGCCAGCAGCCCAGGACAGGGTGACGGCTACACCTTC
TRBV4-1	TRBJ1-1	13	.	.	CASSQQENTEAFF	TGCGCCAGCAGCCAACAAGAAAACACTGAAGCTTTCTTT
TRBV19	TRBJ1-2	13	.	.	CATASIGVAGYTF	TGTGCCACCGCTAGTATTGGTGTCGCTGGCTACACCTTC
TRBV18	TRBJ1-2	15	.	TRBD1	CASSPGTGLYYGYTF	TGTGCCAGCTCGCCCGGGACAGGGCTATACTATGGCTACACCTTC
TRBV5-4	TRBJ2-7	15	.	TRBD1	CASSSGGRGAYEQYF	TGTGCCAGCAGTTCAGGGGGCAGGGGGGCCTACGAGCAGTACTTC
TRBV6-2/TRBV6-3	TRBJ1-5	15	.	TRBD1	CASSVRAGGFQPQHF	TGTGCCAGCAGTGTTAGGGCAGGGGGATTTCAGCCCCAGCATTTT
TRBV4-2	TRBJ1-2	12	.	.	CASSQDKERYTF	TGTGCCAGCAGCCAAGATAAGGAACGCTACACCTTC
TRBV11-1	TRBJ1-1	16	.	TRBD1	CASNKGARGTRTEAFF	TGTGCCAGCAATAAAGGCGCCAGGGGGACGAGAACTGAAGCTTTCTTT
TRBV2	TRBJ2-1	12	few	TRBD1	CASRMDRGPGFF	TGTGCCAGCAGGATGGACAGGGGTCCAGGGTTCTTC
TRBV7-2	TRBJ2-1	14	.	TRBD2	CASSSSGGYNEQFF	TGTGCCAGCAGCTCAAGCGGGGGTTACAATGAGCAGTTCTTC
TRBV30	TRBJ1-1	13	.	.	CAWSAGFRTEAFF	TGTGCCTGGAGTGCGGGGTTTCGGACTGAAGCTTTCTTT
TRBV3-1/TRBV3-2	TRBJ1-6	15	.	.	CASSPGPGRNSPLHF	TGTGCCAGCAGCCCGGGGCCGGGGCGGAATTCACCCCTCCACTTT
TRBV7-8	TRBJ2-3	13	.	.	CASSLIASDTQYF	TGTGCCAGCAGCTTAATAGCGAGTGATACGCAGTATTTT
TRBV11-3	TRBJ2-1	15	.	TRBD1	CASSQGQGASNEQFF	TGTGCCAGCAGTCAAGGACAGGGGGCGAGCAATGAGCAGTTCTTC
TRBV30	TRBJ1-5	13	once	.	CAWSRGYNQPQHF	TGTGCCTGGAGTAGAGGCTACAATCAGCCCCAGCATTTT
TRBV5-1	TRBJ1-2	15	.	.	CASSPQPRGEYGYTF	TGCGCCAGCAGCCCCCAGCCGCGGGGTGAGTATGGCTACACCTTC
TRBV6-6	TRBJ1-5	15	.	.	CASSATLAGGGPQHF	TGTGCCAGCAGTGCTACTTTGGCTGGGGGAGGGCCCCAGCATTTT